This T cell receptor beta chain appears in the sequencing data of a study of blood T cell repertoires in COVID-19. Study overall: Both acute and convalescent COVID-19 samples were obtained from the United States, Italy and Spain. The analysed material was cDNA or gDNA that came from T cells, B-cell-depleted T cells, or PBMCs.

Germline CDR1 reads MNHNY; CDR2 reads SVGAGI (reference sequence). V shed 5 bases, J shed 7 bases, and the junction held 5 bases outside the gene matches. This CDR3 comprises 13 residues. Original handling: Estimation of nucleated cell counts relied on the amplification of reference gene primers. Sequenced by immunoSEQ multiplex PCR; TCRdb stores in-frame clones only, minus some. The V and J calls and the clone size are those of that table, but D and trimming were determined from the DNA. Seen here are about 78,000 clones, around nine tenths observed once, and the top ten hold roughly 5%. The TCR originated in a man aged 45-65 years with active or convalescent COVID-19. The genes are TRBV6-6 and TRBJ1-1, with TRBD1 matching over 9 bases. Specimen: peripheral blood. For the CDR3, the DNA is TGTGCCAGCAGTGCGGGACAGGGAATTGAAGCTTTCTTT. Its protein product is CASSAGQGIEAFF.